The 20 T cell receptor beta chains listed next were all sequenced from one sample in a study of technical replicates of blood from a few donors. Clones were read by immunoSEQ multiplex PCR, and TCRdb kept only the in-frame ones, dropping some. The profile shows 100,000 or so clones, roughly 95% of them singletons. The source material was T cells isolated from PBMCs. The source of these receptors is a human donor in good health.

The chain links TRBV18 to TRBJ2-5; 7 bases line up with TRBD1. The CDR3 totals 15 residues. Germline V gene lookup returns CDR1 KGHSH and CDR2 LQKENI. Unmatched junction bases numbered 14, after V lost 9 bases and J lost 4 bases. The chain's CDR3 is CASSPRQGEGETQYF. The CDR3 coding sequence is TGTGCCAGTAGCCCCCGACAGGGTGAGGGAGAGACCCAGTACTTC.

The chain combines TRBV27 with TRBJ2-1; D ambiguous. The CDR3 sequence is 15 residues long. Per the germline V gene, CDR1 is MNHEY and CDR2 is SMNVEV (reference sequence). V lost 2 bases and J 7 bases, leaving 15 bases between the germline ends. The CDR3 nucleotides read TGTGCCAGCAGTTTAGTCCCCTCGCCTAGGAATGAGCAGTTCTTC. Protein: CASSLVPSPRNEQFF.

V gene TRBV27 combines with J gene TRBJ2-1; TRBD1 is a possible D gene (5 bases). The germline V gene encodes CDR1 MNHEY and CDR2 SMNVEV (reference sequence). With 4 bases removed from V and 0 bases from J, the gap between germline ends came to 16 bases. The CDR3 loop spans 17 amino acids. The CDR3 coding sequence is TGTGCCAGCAGTTCCGTCCGACAGCGACACTCCTACAATGAGCAGTTCTTC. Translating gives CASSSVRQRHSYNEQFF.

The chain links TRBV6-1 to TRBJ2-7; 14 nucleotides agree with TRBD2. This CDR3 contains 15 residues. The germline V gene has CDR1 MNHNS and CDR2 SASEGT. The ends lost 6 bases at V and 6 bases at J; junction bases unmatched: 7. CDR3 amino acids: CASRGGTSGSGEQYF. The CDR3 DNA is TGTGCCAGCAGGGGCGGGACTAGCGGGAGTGGCGAGCAGTACTTC.

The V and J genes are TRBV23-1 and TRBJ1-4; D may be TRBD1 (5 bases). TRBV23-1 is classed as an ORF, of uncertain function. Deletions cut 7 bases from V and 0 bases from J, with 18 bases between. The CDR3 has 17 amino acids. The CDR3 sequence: CASTKPTDSATNEKLFF. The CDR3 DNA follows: TGCGCCAGCACCAAACCGACAGATTCCGCAACTAATGAAAAACTGTTTTTT.

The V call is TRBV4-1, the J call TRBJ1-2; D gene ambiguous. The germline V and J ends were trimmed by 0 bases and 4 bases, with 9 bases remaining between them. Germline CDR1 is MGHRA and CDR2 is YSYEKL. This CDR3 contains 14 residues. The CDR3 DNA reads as TGCGCCAGCAGCCAAGATCCGGGAACCTATGGCTACACCTTC. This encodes CASSQDPGTYGYTF.

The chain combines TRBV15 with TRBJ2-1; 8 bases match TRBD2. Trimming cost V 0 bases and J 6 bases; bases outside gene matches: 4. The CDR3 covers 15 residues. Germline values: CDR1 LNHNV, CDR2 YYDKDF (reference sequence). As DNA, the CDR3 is TGTGCCACCAGCAGAGACGCGACTAGCGTCAATGAGCAGTTCTTC. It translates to CATSRDATSVNEQFF.

The CDR3 nucleotides are TGTGCCAGCAGCCCAAGGGGGACTGGAAACACCATATATTTT. Translating gives CASSPRGTGNTIYF. The chain employs TRBV7-9 and TRBJ1-3; a weak D match, TRBD1 (6 bases). Deletions cut 5 bases from V and 2 bases from J, with 10 bases between. CDR3 length: 14 residues. CDR1 SEHNR and CDR2 FQNEAQ come from the germline V gene (reference sequence).

The CDR3 is CATSRDQGMDEQFF. DNA of the CDR3: TGTGCCACCAGCAGAGACCAGGGTATGGATGAGCAGTTCTTC. The chain combines TRBV15 with TRBJ2-1; weak D call: TRBD1 (5 bases). The germline V gene has CDR1 LNHNV and CDR2 YYDKDF (reference sequence). The CDR3 totals 14 residues. V lost 0 bases, J lost 8 bases, and 11 bases lay in between. Supplemented by reference TRBV15 and TRBJ2-1, the full variable domain reads DAMVIQNPRYQVTQFGKPVTLSCSQTLNHNVMYWYQQKSSQAPKLLFHYYDKDFNNEADTPDNFQSRRPNTSFCFLDIRSPGLGDTAMYLCATSRDQGMDEQFFGPGTRLTVL.

CDR3 amino acids: CASSQPGTGSEKLFF. Written as DNA, the CDR3 is TGTGCCAGCAGCCAACCCGGGACAGGAAGCGAAAAACTGTTTTTT. This sequence joins TRBV14 and TRBJ1-4; 8 bases match TRBD1. Germline trimming cut 2 bases from V and 8 bases from J; bases unmatched to any gene: 7. Germline-derived CDR1 and CDR2 are SGHDN and FVKESK. The CDR3 is 15 residues long.

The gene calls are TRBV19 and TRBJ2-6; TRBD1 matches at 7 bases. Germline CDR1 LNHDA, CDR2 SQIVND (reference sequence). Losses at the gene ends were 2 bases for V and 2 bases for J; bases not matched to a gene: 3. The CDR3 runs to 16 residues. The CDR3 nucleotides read TGTGCCAGTAGTATAAATACAGGGGCTGGGGCCAACGTCCTGACTTTC. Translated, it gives CASSINTGAGANVLTF.

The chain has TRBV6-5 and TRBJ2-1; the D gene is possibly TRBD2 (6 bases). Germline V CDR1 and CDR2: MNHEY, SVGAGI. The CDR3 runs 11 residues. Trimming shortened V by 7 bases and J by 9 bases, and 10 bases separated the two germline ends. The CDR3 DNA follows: TGTGCCAGCACCAACGGGGGTGAGCAGTTCTTC. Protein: CASTNGGEQFF.

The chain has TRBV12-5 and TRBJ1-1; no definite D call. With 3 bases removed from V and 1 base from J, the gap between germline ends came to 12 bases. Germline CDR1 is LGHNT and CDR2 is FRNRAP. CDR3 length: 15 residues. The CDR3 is CASGFSHGRNTEAFF. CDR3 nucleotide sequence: TGTGCTAGTGGTTTTTCCCACGGTCGGAACACTGAAGCTTTCTTT. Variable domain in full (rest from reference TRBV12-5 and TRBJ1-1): DARVTQTPRHKVTEMGQEVTMRCQPILGHNTVFWYRQTMMQGLELLAYFRNRAPLDDSGMPKDRFSAEMPDATLATLKIQPSEPRDSAVYFCASGFSHGRNTEAFFGQGTRLTVV.

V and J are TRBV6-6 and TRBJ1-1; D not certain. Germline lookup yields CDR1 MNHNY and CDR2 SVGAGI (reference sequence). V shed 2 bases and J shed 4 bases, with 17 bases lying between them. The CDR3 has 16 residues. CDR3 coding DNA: TGTGCCAGCAGTTACATGGTTGCGGTTTCGGGCACTGAAGCTTTCTTT. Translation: CASSYMVAVSGTEAFF.

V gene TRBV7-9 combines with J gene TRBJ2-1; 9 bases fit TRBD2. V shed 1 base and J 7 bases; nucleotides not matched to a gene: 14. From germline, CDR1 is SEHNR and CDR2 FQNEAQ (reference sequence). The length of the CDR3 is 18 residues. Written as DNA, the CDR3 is TGTGCCAGCAGCTTAGGGGCTTCGGGACTAGCAGAATTAAATGAGCAGTTCTTC. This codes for CASSLGASGLAELNEQFF.

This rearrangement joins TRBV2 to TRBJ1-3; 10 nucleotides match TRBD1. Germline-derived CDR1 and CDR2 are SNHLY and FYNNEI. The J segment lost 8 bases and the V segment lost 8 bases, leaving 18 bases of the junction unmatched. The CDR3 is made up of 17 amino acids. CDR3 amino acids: CASVPALGQGKGDTIYF. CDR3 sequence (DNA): TGTGCCAGCGTCCCCGCCCTGGGACAGGGGAAGGGTGACACCATATATTTT.

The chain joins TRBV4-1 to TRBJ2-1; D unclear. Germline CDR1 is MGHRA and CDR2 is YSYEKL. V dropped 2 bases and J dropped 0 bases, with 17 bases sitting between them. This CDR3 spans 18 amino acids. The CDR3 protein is CASSQKRTVESSYNEQFF. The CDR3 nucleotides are TGCGCCAGCAGCCAAAAGCGAACGGTCGAGAGCTCCTACAATGAGCAGTTCTTC.

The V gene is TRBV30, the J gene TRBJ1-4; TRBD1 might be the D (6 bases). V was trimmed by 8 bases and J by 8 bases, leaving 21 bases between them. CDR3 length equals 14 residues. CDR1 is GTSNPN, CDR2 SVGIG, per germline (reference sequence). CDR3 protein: CAANRLQGGEKLFF. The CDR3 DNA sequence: TGTGCCGCGAATCGGCTACAGGGTGGGGAAAAACTGTTTTTT.

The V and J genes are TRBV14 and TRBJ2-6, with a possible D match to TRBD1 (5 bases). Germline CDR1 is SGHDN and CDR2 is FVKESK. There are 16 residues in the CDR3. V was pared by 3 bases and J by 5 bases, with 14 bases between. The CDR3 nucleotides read TGTGCCAGCAGCCAGGGGCAAGTGTCCTGGGCCAACGTCCTGACTTTC. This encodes CASSQGQVSWANVLTF.

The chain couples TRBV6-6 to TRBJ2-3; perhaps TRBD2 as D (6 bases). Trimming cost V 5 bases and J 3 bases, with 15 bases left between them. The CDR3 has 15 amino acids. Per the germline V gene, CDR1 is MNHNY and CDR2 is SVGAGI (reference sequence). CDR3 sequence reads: CASSGSGLRTDTQYF. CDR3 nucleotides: TGTGCCAGCAGTGGATCCGGACTACGAACAGATACGCAGTATTTT.